This is a list of T cell receptor beta chains from one sample in a study of regulatory T cells in long-lasting Graves disease. TCRdb analysed the multiplex PCR reads with MiXCR anew, one entry per CDR3 protein. The table has fewer than 550,000 distinct CDR3 sequences, 16% seen once; the top ten hold around 25%. These same data were also listed under a study on T cells in Graves' hyperthyroidism and ophthalmopathy.

The source material was peripheral blood mononuclear cells (PBMCs), sampled at new diagnosis, from a patient treated with antithyroid drugs. The origin of the receptors is a woman between 40 and 65 years old with Graves disease. Each CDR3 is given with its conserved first and last residue. The order of the fields is clone size, D gene, V gene, J gene, CDR3 DNA, CDR3 protein. The D gene is left open where the match is weak. Expanded clones get a size class; other rows say once, few or many, or leave the size out.

clone size: many
D gene: NA
V gene: TRBV2
J gene: TRBJ2-5
CDR3 DNA: TGTGCCAGCAGTGAACCGACAGACCAAGAGACCCAGTACTTC
CDR3 protein: CASSEPTDQETQYF

clone size: many
D gene: NA
V gene: TRBV12-3/TRBV12-4
J gene: TRBJ2-1
CDR3 DNA: TGTGCCAGCAGCACTGTGGGGGCCAATCTTGGTGAGCAGTTCTTC
CDR3 protein: CASSTVGANLGEQFF

clone size: NA
D gene: NA
V gene: TRBV7-9
J gene: TRBJ1-1
CDR3 DNA: TGTGCCAGCAGCCCCGGACGCGCTATAGACACTGAAGCTTTCTTT
CDR3 protein: CASSPGRAIDTEAFF

clone size: many
D gene: NA
V gene: TRBV18
J gene: TRBJ2-5
CDR3 DNA: TGTGCCAGCTCTCGCTCTTTTCAAGAGACCCAGTACTTC
CDR3 protein: CASSRSFQETQYF

clone size: few
D gene: NA
V gene: TRBV5-1
J gene: TRBJ2-7
CDR3 DNA: TGCGCCAGCAGCTTGGCCGAAAATCGGGGACTCGCAACTTTC
CDR3 protein: CASSLAENRGLATF

clone size: many
D gene: NA
V gene: TRBV6-1
J gene: TRBJ1-5
CDR3 DNA: TGTGCCAGCGGTCGCTTAGGGACTAGCAATCAGCCCCAGCATTTT
CDR3 protein: CASGRLGTSNQPQHF

clone size: many
D gene: NA
V gene: TRBV6-5
J gene: TRBJ2-7
CDR3 DNA: TGTGCCAGCAGTTACTCACGGGATCCCTCCTACGAGCAGTACTTC
CDR3 protein: CASSYSRDPSYEQYF

clone size: NA
D gene: NA
V gene: TRBV12-3/TRBV12-4
J gene: TRBJ1-3
CDR3 DNA: TGTGCCAGCAGCTCGGAAGCAGGGATCTCTGGAAACACCATATATTTT
CDR3 protein: CASSSEAGISGNTIYF

clone size: many
D gene: NA
V gene: TRBV12-3/TRBV12-4
J gene: TRBJ1-6
CDR3 DNA: TGTGCCAGCAGTTCCCTGGACAGCTATTCACCCCTCCACTTT
CDR3 protein: CASSSLDSYSPLHF

clone size: NA
D gene: NA
V gene: TRBV4-1
J gene: TRBJ2-3
CDR3 DNA: TGCGCCAGCAGCCAAGCTCCTAACTGGGATACGCAGTATTTT
CDR3 protein: CASSQAPNWDTQYF

clone size: many
D gene: NA
V gene: TRBV5-1
J gene: TRBJ1-2
CDR3 DNA: TGCGCCAGCAGCCTGACAGCCTCCTTTGGCTACACCTTC
CDR3 protein: CASSLTASFGYTF

clone size: few
D gene: NA
V gene: TRBV10-3
J gene: TRBJ2-5
CDR3 DNA: TGTGCCATCAGTAGCGGAAGACAAGAGACCCAGTACTTC
CDR3 protein: CAISSGRQETQYF

clone size: NA
D gene: TRBD1
V gene: TRBV19
J gene: TRBJ1-6
CDR3 DNA: TGTGCCAGTAGTACGACGACAGGGAATAATTCACCCCTCCACTTT
CDR3 protein: CASSTTTGNNSPLHF

clone size: many
D gene: TRBD1
V gene: TRBV10-3
J gene: TRBJ2-5
CDR3 DNA: TGTGCCATCAGTGAGTCAGGGACAGACCAAGAGACCCAGTACTTC
CDR3 protein: CAISESGTDQETQYF

clone size: NA
D gene: NA
V gene: TRBV13
J gene: TRBJ2-2
CDR3 DNA: TGTGCCAGCAGTAAATTTGGAGGGGAGCTGTTTTTT
CDR3 protein: CASSKFGGELFF

clone size: many
D gene: TRBD2
V gene: TRBV29-1
J gene: TRBJ2-1
CDR3 DNA: TGCAGCGAACACGAAGCGGGGAGCAATGAGCAGTTCTTC
CDR3 protein: CSEHEAGSNEQFF

clone size: NA
D gene: NA
V gene: TRBV5-6
J gene: TRBJ1-4
CDR3 DNA: TGTGCCAGCAGCCCAAGCCCGGTTTATGAAAAACTGTTTTTT
CDR3 protein: CASSPSPVYEKLFF